This T cell receptor beta chain was sequenced for a study of blood T cell repertoires in COVID-19 (dated by TCRdb to the early 2020s). With respect to the entire study: Samples covering the acute and convalescent phases of COVID-19 were provided by collaborators in the United States, Italy and Spain. The dataset comprised deeply sampled blood TCRbeta repertoires from subjects exposed to, actively infected with, or recovered from COVID-19. A freely available public database, intended as a resource for researchers studying the immune response to SARS-CoV-2, is where the repertoires were released. The samples were drawn from two sources: the first 160 participants of the ongoing ImmuneRACE study, and 950 to 1,500 subjects contributed by 6 global collaborators. The prospective study material was composed of cDNA or gDNA derived from T cells, B-cell-depleted T cells, or PBMCs. Sample metadata almost always included a de-identified subject ID, COVID-19 status, age in years and sex. Where available, HLA class I and class II types were obtained from metadata supplied by the sample provider rather than from assay-based typing. What the study reported, not specific to this receptor: The quantity of clinical and demographic metadata differed by source and by participant and was supplied without curation.

TCRbeta CDR3 regions were amplified from genomic DNA by means of the immunoSEQ Assay, a bias-controlled multiplex PCR. Regarding the original processing steps: Nucleated cell counts per sample were estimated from amplification of reference gene primers within the assay. Sequence reads were collapsed and filtered to measure the absolute abundance of every unique TCRbeta CDR3 rearrangement. For each sample, productive Simpson clonality was calculated as the square root of Simpson's diversity index across productive rearrangements. In TCRdb, the immuneACCESS table is reduced to in-frame sequences with V and J assigned. These tables do not hold every clone; where another copy was compared, an unresolved V gene accounts for under half, and the others remain unexplained. Clone size and the V and J calls come from that table; the DNA yielded D and trimming. This sample has more than 350,000 clones in its table, and 89% of those were observed once. Of the sample, approximately 3% is held by the ten largest clones.

Turning to this clone: No cognate antigen has been identified for it. No qualities accompany the bases; no much larger clone lies one base away.

The CDR3, from cysteine to phenylalanine, totals 20 residues. Just the 60-base CDR3 DNA is kept, in frame starting at base 1. Trimming removed 0 bases from V and 0 bases from J, leaving 18 bases between the germline ends. The germline V gene (reference sequence) provides CDR1 LGHDT and CDR2 YNNKEL. In Seattle, one collaborating source enrolled patients while the infection was active and tracked those patients longitudinally over the course of disease. Each collaborating institution followed its own protocols to collect whole blood in K2EDTA tubes. For TCRbeta analysis, collaborator samples were shipped as frozen whole blood, as isolated PBMCs, or as DNA extracted from either sample type.

The specimen was peripheral blood. The TCR originated in a woman in her twenties or thirties with COVID-19, enrolled during active disease. The chain is made from TRBV3-1 (or the pseudogene TRBV3-2) and TRBJ1-6; a tentative D match to TRBD1 spans 6 bases. The nucleotides read TGTGCCAGCAGCCAAGATCACCGGGACACCTCTTTCTCCTATAATTCACCCCTCCACTTT. Translated, it reads CASSQDHRDTSFSYNSPLHF.